The rows below give T cell receptor beta chains drawn from one sample of a study of blood T cell repertoires in COVID-19. Here immunoSEQ multiplex PCR was the method, and the copy in TCRdb shows in-frame clones only, minus some. Of 240,000 or so clones in the sample, around 90% were seen once. Sequencing input: peripheral blood. The receptor source for this set is a man between 60 and 70 years old who had recovered from COVID-19. CDR3s include the opening cysteine and the closing phenylalanine or tryptophan. D genes are given only for firm matches. Only part of the rows carry a size: once, few, many, or a class if the clone is expanded.

CDR3nt	CDR3aa	len	abundance	d_gene	v_gene	j_gene
TGCGCCAGCAGCTTGTCCCCGACATTCACCGGGGAGCTGTTTTTT	CASSLSPTFTGELFF	15	-	-	TRBV5-1	TRBJ2-2
TGTGCCAGCAGTGAACACAGGGAAGGTGGCTACACCTTC	CASSEHREGGYTF	13	-	-	TRBV2	TRBJ1-2
TGTGCCAGCAGCCTTGGGCCCATCCTCTACGATTCACCCCTCCACTTT	CASSLGPILYDSPLHF	16	-	-	TRBV11-2	TRBJ1-6
TGTGCCAGTAGTAAGCGTTCCAGAAAAGACGGGGAGCTGTTTTTT	CASSKRSRKDGELFF	15	-	-	TRBV19	TRBJ2-2
TGTGCCAGTAGTCGGACAGTCTCCTACGAGCAGTACTTC	CASSRTVSYEQYF	13	-	-	TRBV19	TRBJ2-7
TGTGCCTGGGGGGACAGGAGAACGACCGGGGAGCTGTTTTTT	CAWGDRRTTGELFF	14	-	TRBD1	TRBV30	TRBJ2-2
TGTGCCACGGGACAGGGGTATGGGGCCTATAATTCACCCCTCCACTTT	CATGQGYGAYNSPLHF	16	-	TRBD1	TRBV27	TRBJ1-6
TGTGCCAGCAGCGCAGGAGGGGGGGCTTACGAGCAGTACTTC	CASSAGGGAYEQYF	14	-	-	TRBV9	TRBJ2-7
TGTGCCAGCAGTCCCATACCGGGAGCCGGGACCGGGGAGCTGTTTTTT	CASSPIPGAGTGELFF	16	-	-	TRBV7-9	TRBJ2-2
TGTGCCAGCAGCTTCTCCGGGGAGCTGTTTTTT	CASSFSGELFF	11	once	-	TRBV5-5	TRBJ2-2
TGTGCCAGCAGCCAACCAATGACGGCCACCTCGGGGGGGCTGTTTTTT	CASSQPMTATSGGLFF	16	-	TRBD2	TRBV3-1/TRBV3-2	TRBJ2-2
TGCGCCAGCAGCTTGGGAGGCCTTAGCACAGATACGCAGTATTTT	CASSLGGLSTDTQYF	15	-	-	TRBV5-1	TRBJ2-3
TGTGCCAGCAGTATGACCCGAGCGGATACGCAGTATTTT	CASSMTRADTQYF	13	-	-	TRBV6-5	TRBJ2-3
TGTGCCAGCAGTTACTCGGACAGGGGCCCCGGGACCCAGTACTTC	CASSYSDRGPGTQYF	15	-	TRBD1	TRBV6-2/TRBV6-3	TRBJ2-5
TGTGCCAGCAGCGATGCAGGGCCCCCCGCAGATACGCAGTATTTT	CASSDAGPPADTQYF	15	-	-	TRBV9	TRBJ2-3
TGTGCCAGCAGCTTCGTGGCCCCTCAGGAGAGGGGCAATCAGCCCCAGCATTTT	CASSFVAPQERGNQPQHF	18	-	-	TRBV13	TRBJ1-5
TGCAGCGGGACAGGGGGTTACACTGAAGCTTTCTTT	CSGTGGYTEAFF	12	-	TRBD1	TRBV29-1	TRBJ1-1
TGTGCCAGCAGTTCCTTACAGGGGGGAAGCAATCAGCCCCAGCATTTT	CASSSLQGGSNQPQHF	16	-	TRBD1	TRBV6-5	TRBJ1-5
TGTGCCAGTAGACAGGGGGCTATCAGTTATAATTCACCCCTCCACTTT	CASRQGAISYNSPLHF	16	-	TRBD1	TRBV19	TRBJ1-6
TGTGCCAGCAGCTTGTTTCTCTCCGGCTATGGCTACACCTTC	CASSLFLSGYGYTF	14	once	-	TRBV7-8	TRBJ1-2
TGTGCCAGCGCACCCCCAGGGGGGCAAAACGAGCAGTACTTC	CASAPPGGQNEQYF	14	-	-	TRBV6-5	TRBJ2-7
TGTGCCAGCAGCCCTTTAGCGGGGGGGCCAGAGACCCAGTACTTC	CASSPLAGGPETQYF	15	-	TRBD2	TRBV7-6	TRBJ2-5
TGTGCCAGCAGCGCCCAGAAGGACAGGGACCATGAGCAGTTCTTC	CASSAQKDRDHEQFF	15	-	TRBD1	TRBV9	TRBJ2-1
TGTGCCACCAGTGGCCCAAGGACAGCCGATGGCTACACCTTC	CATSGPRTADGYTF	14	-	-	TRBV24-1	TRBJ1-2
TGTGCCAGCAGTCGCCTCAAGGACAGGGTAACCTACAATGAGCAGTTCTTC	CASSRLKDRVTYNEQFF	17	-	TRBD1	TRBV3-1/TRBV3-2	TRBJ2-1
TGTGCCAGCAGTTACTCCCTTACTGGTGTTCAGCCCCAGCATTTT	CASSYSLTGVQPQHF	15	-	-	TRBV6-6	TRBJ1-5
TGTGCCAGCAGTTTAGCGGGACAGGGAGACAATGAGCAGTTCTTC	CASSLAGQGDNEQFF	15	-	TRBD1	TRBV28	TRBJ2-1
TGTGCCAGCAGCCAACCCACGGGCTACGAGCAGTACTTC	CASSQPTGYEQYF	13	-	-	TRBV3-1/TRBV3-2	TRBJ2-7
TGTGCCAGTAGTATAGGCGCGGGGGGCACGTGGACCGGGGAGCTGTTTTTT	CASSIGAGGTWTGELFF	17	-	TRBD2	TRBV19	TRBJ2-2
TGCGCCAGCAGCTTGCCCTCGACAGGGGGTACTGAAGCTTTCTTT	CASSLPSTGGTEAFF	15	-	TRBD1	TRBV5-1	TRBJ1-1
TGTGCCAGCTCACCGTCGACATCAGGGCGAACAGATACGCAGTATTTT	CASSPSTSGRTDTQYF	16	-	-	TRBV18	TRBJ2-3
TGTGCCAGCAGTTTACCCTCACCGGGACAGGGCTTTAATTCACCCCTCCACTTT	CASSLPSPGQGFNSPLHF	18	-	TRBD1	TRBV28	TRBJ1-6
TGTGCCAGCAGTGAGTTGCTAGCGGGGGGCCACGGAACCCAGTACTTC	CASSELLAGGHGTQYF	16	once	TRBD2	TRBV2	TRBJ2-5
TGTGCCAGCAGCAAGATCCACAGGGCCTCCTACGAGCAGTACTTC	CASSKIHRASYEQYF	15	-	-	TRBV5-6	TRBJ2-7
TGTGCCAGCAGTGGAGACAGGGGGCCGAGTGAAAAACTGTTTTTT	CASSGDRGPSEKLFF	15	-	TRBD1	TRBV2	TRBJ1-4
TGTGCCAGCATCCGCGACAGGGGTAGGGCTTTCTTT	CASIRDRGRAFF	12	-	TRBD1	TRBV5-6	TRBJ1-1